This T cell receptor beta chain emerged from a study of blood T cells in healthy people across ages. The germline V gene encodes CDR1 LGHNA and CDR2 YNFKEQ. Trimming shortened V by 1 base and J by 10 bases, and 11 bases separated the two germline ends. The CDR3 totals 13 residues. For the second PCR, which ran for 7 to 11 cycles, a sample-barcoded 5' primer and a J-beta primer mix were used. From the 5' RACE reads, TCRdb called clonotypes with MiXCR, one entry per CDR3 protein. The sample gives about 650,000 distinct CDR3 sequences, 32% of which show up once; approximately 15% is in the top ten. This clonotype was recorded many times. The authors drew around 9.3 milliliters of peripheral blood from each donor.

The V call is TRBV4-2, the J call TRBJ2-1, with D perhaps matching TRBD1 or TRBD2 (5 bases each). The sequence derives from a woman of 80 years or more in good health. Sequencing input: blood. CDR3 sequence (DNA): TGTGCCAGCAGCCAAGGTTCAGGGAGCGAGCAGTTCTTC. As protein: CASSQGSGSEQFF.